The sequence of this TCR beta chain was determined in a study of patients and donors after allogeneic stem cell transplantation. CDR1 is ENHRY and CDR2 is SYGVKD in the germline V gene. The CDR3 runs to 12 residues. Trimming removed 11 bases from V and 1 base from J, with 11 bases in between. Each CDR3 protein gets one entry after TCRdb re-called the RT-PCR reads with MiXCR. The sample consists of about 200,000 distinct CDR3 sequences, around 41% of them appearing once. This clonotype was seen a handful of times. The sample consisted of blood, either unsorted or a sorted T cell fraction (not recorded which). The chain recombines TRBV10-3 with TRBJ1-1, with a tentative D call TRBD1 (6 bases). This receptor was obtained from a human donor who was either an allogeneic HSCT recipient or a stem cell or donor lymphocyte infusion donor (not recorded which). It is not recorded whose cells these are; they may come from a transplant donor. Written as DNA, the CDR3 is TGTGCCGTTGGACAGTCGAACACTGAAGCTTTCTTT. It specifies CAVGQSNTEAFF.